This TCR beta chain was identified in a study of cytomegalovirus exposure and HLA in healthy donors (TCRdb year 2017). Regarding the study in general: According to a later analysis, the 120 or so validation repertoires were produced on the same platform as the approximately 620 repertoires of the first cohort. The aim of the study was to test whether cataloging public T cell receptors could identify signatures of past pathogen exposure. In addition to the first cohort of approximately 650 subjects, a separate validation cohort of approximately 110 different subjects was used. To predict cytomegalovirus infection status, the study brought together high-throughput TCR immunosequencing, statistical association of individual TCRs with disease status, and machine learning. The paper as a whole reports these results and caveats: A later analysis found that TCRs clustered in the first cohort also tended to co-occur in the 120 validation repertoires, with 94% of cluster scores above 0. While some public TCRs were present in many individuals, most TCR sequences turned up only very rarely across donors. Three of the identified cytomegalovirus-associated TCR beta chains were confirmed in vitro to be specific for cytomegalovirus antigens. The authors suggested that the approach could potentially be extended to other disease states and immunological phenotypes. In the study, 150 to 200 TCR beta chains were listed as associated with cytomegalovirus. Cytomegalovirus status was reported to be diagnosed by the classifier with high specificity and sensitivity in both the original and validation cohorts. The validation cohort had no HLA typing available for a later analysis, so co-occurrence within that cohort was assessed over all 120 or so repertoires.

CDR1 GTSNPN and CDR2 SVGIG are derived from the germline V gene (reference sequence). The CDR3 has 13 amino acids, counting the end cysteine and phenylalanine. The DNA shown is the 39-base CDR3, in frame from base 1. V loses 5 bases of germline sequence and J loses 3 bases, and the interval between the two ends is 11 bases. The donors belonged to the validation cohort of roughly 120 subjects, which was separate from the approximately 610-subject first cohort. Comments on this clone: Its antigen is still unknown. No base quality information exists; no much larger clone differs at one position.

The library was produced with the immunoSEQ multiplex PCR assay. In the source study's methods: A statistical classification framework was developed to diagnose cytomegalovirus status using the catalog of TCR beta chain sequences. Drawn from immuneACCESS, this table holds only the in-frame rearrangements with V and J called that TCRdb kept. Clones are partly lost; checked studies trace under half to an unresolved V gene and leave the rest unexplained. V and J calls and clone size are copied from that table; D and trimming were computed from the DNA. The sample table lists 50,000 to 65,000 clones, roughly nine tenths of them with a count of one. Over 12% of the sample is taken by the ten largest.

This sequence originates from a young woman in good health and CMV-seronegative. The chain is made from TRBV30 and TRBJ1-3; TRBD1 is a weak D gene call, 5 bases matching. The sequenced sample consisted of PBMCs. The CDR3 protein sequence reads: CAWGVQGGNTIYF. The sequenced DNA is TGTGCCTGGGGGGTCCAGGGTGGAAACACCATATATTTT.